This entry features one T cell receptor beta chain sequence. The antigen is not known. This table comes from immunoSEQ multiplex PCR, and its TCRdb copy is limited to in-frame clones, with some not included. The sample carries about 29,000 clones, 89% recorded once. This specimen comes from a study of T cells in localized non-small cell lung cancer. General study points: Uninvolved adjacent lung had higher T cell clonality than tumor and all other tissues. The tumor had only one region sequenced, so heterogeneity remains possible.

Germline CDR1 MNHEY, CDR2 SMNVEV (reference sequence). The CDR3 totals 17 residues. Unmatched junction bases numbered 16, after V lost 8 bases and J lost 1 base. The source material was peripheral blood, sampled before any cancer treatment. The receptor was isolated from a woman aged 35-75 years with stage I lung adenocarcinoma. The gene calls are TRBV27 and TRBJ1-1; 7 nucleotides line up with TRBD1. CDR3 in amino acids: CASFGAGPTGANTEAFF. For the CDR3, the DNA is TGTGCCAGCTTCGGCGCGGGCCCAACAGGGGCGAACACTGAAGCTTTCTTT.